This TCR beta chain was identified in a study of T cells in Graves' hyperthyroidism and ophthalmopathy. Study-level findings and limits: Most thyroid clonotypes expanded above 0.001 were also detected in blood. A 13 V-J model separated ophthalmopathy from stable hyperthyroidism.

Stable disease denoted Graves' hyperthyroidism without ophthalmopathy progression within 18 months. Each 10 ml fresh peripheral blood draw supplied the PBMCs. This clonotype was seen a few times. What it binds is not known. Researchers took RNA transcripts and amplified the TCR beta CDR3 regions from them. HTBI primers were used for first-round RT-PCR of the TCR CDR3. TCRdb redid the calling of the multiplex PCR reads with MiXCR, one entry per CDR3 protein. This table holds approximately 480,000 distinct CDR3 sequences, under 25% found once. The V and J ends lost 3 bases and 5 bases, in that order; junction bases with no gene match: 4. The CDR3 is 14 residues long. Germline assignment: CDR1 LGHNA and CDR2 YNFKEQ.

The sequence came from a man in his late teens or twenties with Graves' hyperthyroidism. This chain links TRBV4-2 with TRBJ2-7; TRBD1 agrees at 10 bases. Sequenced sample: blood. In DNA form, the CDR3 reads TGTGCCAGCAGCCAGGCCGGGACAGGGGACGAGCAGTACTTC. It yields the protein CASSQAGTGDEQYF.